A single sample gave rise to the 20 T cell receptor beta chains below, sequenced in a study of blood T cell repertoires in COVID-19. TCRdb's table, derived via immunoSEQ multiplex PCR, lists solely in-frame clones and lacks some. The sample lists about 180,000 clones, 82% occurring once. Sequencing input: peripheral blood. Receptor source: a woman in her 70s with acute or convalescent COVID-19.

This clone was observed many times. This chain connects TRBV9 to TRBJ2-1; 7 bases line up with TRBD2. The V segment lost 0 bases and the J segment 6 bases; nucleotides outside the gene matches: 3. From germline, CDR1 is SGDLS and CDR2 YYNGEE. The CDR3 loop spans 14 amino acids. The CDR3 nucleotides are TGTGCCAGCAGCGTAGCTACGGGGGGCAATGAGCAGTTCTTC. Amino acid sequence: CASSVATGGNEQFF.

This clone appeared once. The genes are TRBV7-2 and TRBJ2-5; D unresolved. The CDR3 runs to 14 residues. The germline gives CDR1 SGHTA, CDR2 FQGNSA. V lost 3 bases, J lost 5 bases, and 13 bases lay in between. As DNA, the CDR3 is TGTGCCAGCAGCTTGAACTACTCCCCCGAGACCCAGTACTTC. Its translation: CASSLNYSPETQYF.

This chain links TRBV10-3 with TRBJ2-7, with TRBD1 as a possible D gene (5 bases). Germline V lookup: CDR1 ENHRY, CDR2 SYGVKD. V was shortened by 4 bases and J by 3 bases, with 16 bases between the two germline ends. The CDR3 covers 15 residues. This CDR3 reads CAISVPDSNNYEQYF. The CDR3 DNA sequence: TGTGCCATCAGTGTTCCTGACAGTAATAACTACGAGCAGTACTTC.

The chain couples TRBV2 to TRBJ2-3; the match to TRBD2 covers 7 bases. CDR1 and CDR2 from the germline V gene are SNHLY and FYNNEI. V trimming: 3 bases; J trimming: 1 base; junction bases outside the gene matches: 4. The CDR3 runs to 15 residues. The CDR3 loop is CASSDAGEGTDTQYF. The CDR3 region has the DNA TGTGCCAGCAGTGATGCGGGGGAGGGCACAGATACGCAGTATTTT.

This chain links TRBV5-4 with TRBJ1-2; perhaps TRBD1 as D (6 bases). Germline CDR1 SGHNT, CDR2 YYREEE (reference sequence). The CDR3 totals 15 residues. Deletions cut 1 base from V and 4 bases from J, with 14 bases between. The CDR3 DNA reads TGTGCCAGCAGCTTGCCAGCTCAGGGGCGCTATGGCTACACCTTC. It is translated as CASSLPAQGRYGYTF. The full variable domain, rest sourced from reference TRBV5-4 and TRBJ1-2, is ETGVTQSPTHLIKTRGQQVTLRCSSQSGHNTVSWYQQALGQGPQFIFQYYREEENGRGNFPPRFSGLQFPNYSSELNVNALELDDSALYLCASSLPAQGRYGYTFGSGTRLTVV.

This chain uses TRBV30 with TRBJ1-6; 9 bases match TRBD1. Germline V gives CDR1 GTSNPN, CDR2 SVGIG (reference sequence). The CDR3 consists of 18 residues. V was pared by 4 bases and J by 5 bases, with 15 bases of the junction left unmatched. The CDR3: CAWTAGTGTPKDNSPLHF. Written as DNA, the CDR3 is TGTGCCTGGACGGCCGGGACAGGGACGCCCAAAGATAATTCACCCCTCCACTTT. The full variable domain, in which reference TRBV30 and TRBJ1-6 provide the parts outside the CDR3, is SQTIHQWPATLVQPVGSPLSLECTVEGTSNPNLYWYRQAAGRGLQLLFYSVGIGQISSEVPQNLSASRPQDRQFILSSKKLLLSDSGFYLCAWTAGTGTPKDNSPLHFGNGTRLTVT.

This CDR3 reads CASTLFATSTDTQYF. Here the CDR3 DNA reads TGTGCCAGCACCTTGTTCGCGACTAGCACAGATACGCAGTATTTT. The chain is built from TRBV6-6 and TRBJ2-3; D gene unclear. Germline V gives CDR1 MNHNY, CDR2 SVGAGI (reference sequence). CDR3 length equals 15 residues. V was trimmed by 7 bases and J by 0 bases, leaving 14 bases between them.

This clone turned up a few times. J is TRBJ1-2 and V is TRBV6-5; perhaps TRBD1 as D (5 bases). Between the trimmed V and J ends, which lost 6 bases and 8 bases, there was a span of 13 bases. Germline V gene data show CDR1 as MNHEY and CDR2 as SVGAGI. The CDR3 consists of 12 residues. The CDR3 DNA sequence: TGTGCCAGCAGCGGAGGGGTGTCGGGCTACACCTTC. It codes for CASSGGVSGYTF.

V gene TRBV4-3 combines with J gene TRBJ2-1; no reliable D call. The CDR3 contains 15 residues. Germline V gene lookup returns CDR1 LGHNA and CDR2 YSLEER. The ends were cut back, 0 bases at V and 8 bases at J, with 14 bases in the middle. DNA for the CDR3: TGCGCCAGCAGCCAAGACTCGTCCCCGGGTGATGAGCAGTTCTTC. It encodes CASSQDSSPGDEQFF.

The genes are TRBV19 and TRBJ1-2; 7 nucleotides agree with TRBD1. Trimming at V came to 10 bases and at J to 6 bases, leaving 8 bases not matched to a gene. Per germline, CDR1 LNHDA and CDR2 SQIVND (reference sequence). The CDR3 sequence is 12 residues long. CDR3 DNA sequence: TGTGCCACCACCAGACAGGGAGATGGCTACACCTTC. Translated: CATTRQGDGYTF.

The CDR3 here is CASGGAKANTGELFF. DNA of the CDR3: TGTGCCAGCGGAGGGGCTAAGGCGAACACCGGGGAGCTGTTTTTT. The chain is built from TRBV4-2 and TRBJ2-2; maybe TRBD2 (6 bases). Trimming left V 8 bases short and J 0 bases short, with 13 bases between. Germline assignment: CDR1 LGHNA and CDR2 YNFKEQ. CDR3 length: 15 amino acids.

This clone was counted between two and nine times. This rearrangement joins TRBV20-1 to TRBJ1-2; tentative D call: TRBD1 (6 bases). CDR1 and CDR2 (germline): DFQATT, SNEGSKA (reference sequence). The V and J ends lost 3 bases and 6 bases respectively, with 11 bases between them. The CDR3 is 12 amino acids. As DNA, the CDR3 is TGCAGTGCTAGTCGGGGGGCGGATGGCTACACCTTC. It codes for CSASRGADGYTF.

The V and J genes are TRBV6-5 and TRBJ2-3; TRBD2 aligns across 8 bases. The CDR3 length is 14 residues. V shed 10 bases and J 2 bases; nucleotides not matched to a gene: 8. CDR1 is MNHEY, CDR2 SVGAGI, per germline. CDR3 region: CATQLAENTDTQYF. The CDR3 bases are TGTGCCACCCAACTAGCGGAGAACACAGATACGCAGTATTTT.

This clone showed up just once. The rearrangement uses TRBV5-1 and TRBJ2-7, with 11 bases fitting TRBD2. CDR1 SGHRS and CDR2 YFSETQ come from the germline V gene. Unmatched junction bases numbered 5, after V lost 0 bases and J lost 6 bases. This CDR3 is 15 amino acids long. The CDR3 sequence is CASSLGPSGRPEQYF. CDR3 sequence (DNA): TGCGCCAGCAGCTTGGGGCCTAGCGGGAGGCCCGAGCAGTACTTC.

The chain couples TRBV7-2 to TRBJ2-7; weak D call: TRBD1 (6 bases). CDR3 length: 15 amino acids. The germline V and J ends were trimmed by 5 bases and 3 bases, with 17 bases remaining between them. Germline CDR1 is SGHTA and CDR2 is FQGNSA. The CDR3 DNA sequence: TGTGCCAGCAGCGCCGGGACATTTTTCGGCTACGAGCAGTACTTC. Protein product: CASSAGTFFGYEQYF.

The V call is TRBV10-3, the J call TRBJ2-7; 7 nucleotides line up with TRBD2. CDR3 length equals 13 residues. Trimming at V came to 4 bases and at J to 7 bases, leaving 7 bases not matched to a gene. Germline-derived CDR1 and CDR2 are ENHRY and SYGVKD. The CDR3 region has the DNA TGTGCCATCAGTGCCGCCCAAGCGGGAGAGCAGTACTTC. It encodes CAISAAQAGEQYF.

V and J are TRBV18 and TRBJ2-3; D might be TRBD1 (6 bases). Between the trimmed V and J ends, which lost 3 bases and 0 bases, there was a span of 7 bases. The CDR3 has 14 amino acids. CDR1 is KGHSH and CDR2 is LQKENI in the germline V gene. In nucleotides, the CDR3 is TGTGCCAGCTCACCGACAGGAAGCACAGATACGCAGTATTTT. Protein product: CASSPTGSTDTQYF.

This clone is a singleton in its sample. The genes are TRBV18 and TRBJ1-5; D gene uncertain. Deletions cut 3 bases from V and 9 bases from J, with 9 bases between. CDR1 and CDR2 (germline): KGHSH, LQKENI. The length of the CDR3 is 12 residues. The CDR3 nucleotides are TGTGCCAGCTCACCGAATGCGGGGCCCCAGCATTTT. As protein: CASSPNAGPQHF.

This clone was seen once. The V and J genes are TRBV7-8 and TRBJ2-7, with a weak D call TRBD2 (7 bases). Germline values: CDR1 SGHVS, CDR2 FQNEAQ. This CDR3 is 14 amino acids long. V dropped 4 bases and J dropped 7 bases, with 17 bases sitting between them. CDR3 in DNA: TGTGCCAGCAGCTGGGGGGGGCGTTTAGGTGAGCAGTACTTC. This gives the protein CASSWGGRLGEQYF.

This clone was recorded only once. V and J are TRBV14 and TRBJ1-1; maybe TRBD1 (6 bases). Germline loops: CDR1 SGHDN, CDR2 FVKESK. CDR3 length equals 15 residues. Trimming stripped 4 bases from V and 0 bases from J, with 12 bases between. The CDR3 is CASSPLRTVNTEAFF. In DNA, the CDR3 is TGTGCCAGCAGCCCCCTAAGGACAGTGAACACTGAAGCTTTCTTT.